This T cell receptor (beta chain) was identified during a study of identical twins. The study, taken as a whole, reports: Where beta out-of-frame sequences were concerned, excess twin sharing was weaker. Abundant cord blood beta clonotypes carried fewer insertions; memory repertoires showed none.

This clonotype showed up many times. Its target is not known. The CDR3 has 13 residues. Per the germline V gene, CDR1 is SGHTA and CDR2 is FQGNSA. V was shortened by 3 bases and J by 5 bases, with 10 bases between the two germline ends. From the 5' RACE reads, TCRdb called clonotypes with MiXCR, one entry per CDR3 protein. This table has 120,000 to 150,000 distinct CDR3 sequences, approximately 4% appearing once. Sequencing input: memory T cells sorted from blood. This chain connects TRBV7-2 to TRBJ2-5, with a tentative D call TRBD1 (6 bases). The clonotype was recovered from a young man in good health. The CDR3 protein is CASSFTGSETQYF. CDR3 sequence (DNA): TGTGCCAGCAGCTTTACAGGGTCGGAGACCCAGTACTTC.